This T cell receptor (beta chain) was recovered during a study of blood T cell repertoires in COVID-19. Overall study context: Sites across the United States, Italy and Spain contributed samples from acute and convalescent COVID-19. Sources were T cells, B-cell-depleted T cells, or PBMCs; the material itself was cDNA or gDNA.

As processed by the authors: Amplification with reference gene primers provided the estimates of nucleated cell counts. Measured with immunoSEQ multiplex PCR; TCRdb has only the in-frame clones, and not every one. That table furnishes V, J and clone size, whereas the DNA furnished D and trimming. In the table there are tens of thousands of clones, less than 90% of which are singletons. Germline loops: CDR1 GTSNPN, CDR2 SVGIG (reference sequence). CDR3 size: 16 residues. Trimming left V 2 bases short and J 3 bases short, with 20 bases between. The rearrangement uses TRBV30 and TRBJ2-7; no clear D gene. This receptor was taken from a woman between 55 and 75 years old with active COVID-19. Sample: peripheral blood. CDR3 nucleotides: TGTGCCTGGAGTCGGCCTAGACCACATCCAAGCTACGAGCAGTACTTC. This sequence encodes CAWSRPRPHPSYEQYF.